This is a list of T cell receptor beta chains from one sample in a study of cytotoxic CD8 clonotypes in ibrutinib-treated CLL. Sequencing was performed with immunoSEQ multiplex PCR; in TCRdb, only in-frame clones are kept and a portion is missing. The sample lists roughly 6,000 clones; around 79% were seen once. The sample was PBMCs, taken before ibrutinib treatment. All receptors come from a human donor with chronic lymphocytic leukemia. The CDR3 runs from the conserved cysteine through the conserved F or W. A D gene is named only where the DNA matches it firmly. Clone size is stated in some rows and not others, as once, few, many or a class when expanded.

CDR3 protein,CDR3 DNA,clone size,D gene,J gene,CDR3 length,V gene
CASRPQGGNSPLHF,TGTGCCAGTAGACCACAGGGGGGGAATTCACCCCTCCACTTT,few,TRBD1,TRBJ1-6,14,TRBV19
CSVDRREGGTEAFF,TGCAGCGTTGACAGGAGGGAGGGAGGCACTGAAGCTTTCTTT,-,-,TRBJ1-1,14,TRBV29-1
CATYRGRSNQPQHF,TGTGCCACGTACAGGGGTCGGAGCAATCAGCCCCAGCATTTT,-,TRBD1,TRBJ1-5,14,TRBV28
CASQRDDSGSEYEQYF,TGTGCCAGTCAAAGGGATGATAGCGGGAGTGAATACGAGCAGTACTTC,-,TRBD2,TRBJ2-7,16,TRBV19
CASTGFPGELFF,TGTGCCAGCACAGGGTTTCCCGGGGAGCTGTTTTTT,-,-,TRBJ2-2,12,TRBV5-6
CASSRPDRAPGKLFF,TGTGCCAGCAGTCGCCCCGACAGGGCCCCTGGAAAACTGTTTTTT,-,TRBD1,TRBJ1-4,15,TRBV6-6
CASSQGRSGDGELFF,TGTGCCAGCAGCCAAGGCCGTTCCGGGGACGGGGAGCTGTTTTTT,-,-,TRBJ2-2,15,TRBV4-2
CASSWTSGMYNEQFF,TGTGCCAGCAGCTGGACTAGCGGGATGTACAATGAGCAGTTCTTC,-,TRBD2,TRBJ2-1,15,TRBV13
CASSYVFPLGQPQHF,TGTGCCAGCAGTTACGTTTTCCCCCTGGGTCAGCCCCAGCATTTT,-,-,TRBJ1-5,15,TRBV6-6
CASSPHRGSYEQYF,TGTGCCAGTAGTCCCCACCGGGGCTCCTACGAGCAGTACTTC,-,-,TRBJ2-7,14,TRBV19
CAWSRQGHTEAFF,TGTGCCTGGAGTCGACAGGGCCACACTGAAGCTTTCTTT,-,TRBD1,TRBJ1-1,13,TRBV30
CASSSQPGQGEAFF,TGTGCCAGCAGTTCACAACCGGGACAGGGGGAAGCTTTCTTT,-,TRBD1,TRBJ1-1,14,TRBV27
CASGGGEGTSYEQYF,TGTGCCAGCGGCGGTGGCGAGGGAACTTCCTACGAGCAGTACTTC,-,-,TRBJ2-7,15,TRBV6-1
CASSTGTGNPYEQYF,TGTGCCAGCAGCACCGGGACAGGGAATCCCTACGAGCAGTACTTC,-,TRBD1,TRBJ2-7,15,TRBV5-4
CASSELAGGSNEQFF,TGCGCCAGCAGTGAGCTAGCGGGAGGCTCAAATGAGCAGTTCTTC,-,TRBD2,TRBJ2-1,15,TRBV10-1
CASSVGGGRSLFYNEQFF,TGTGCCAGCAGCGTGGGCGGCGGGAGGTCGTTGTTCTACAATGAGCAGTTCTTC,few,TRBD2,TRBJ2-1,18,TRBV7-3
CASSLVGGAGRSMNTEAFF,TGTGCCAGCAGCTTGGTGGGGGGCGCCGGTCGATCGATGAACACTGAAGCTTTCTTT,-,-,TRBJ1-1,19,TRBV5-6
CASSKEGGGASETQYF,TGTGCCAGCAGCAAAGAGGGAGGGGGCGCATCCGAGACCCAGTACTTC,-,-,TRBJ2-5,16,TRBV21-1
CASSIQGENGELFF,TGTGCCAGTAGTATACAGGGGGAGAACGGGGAGCTGTTTTTT,-,TRBD1,TRBJ2-2,14,TRBV19
CASSRASGRARSLDTQYF,TGCGCCAGCAGCAGGGCTAGCGGGAGGGCAAGGTCCTTGGATACGCAGTATTTT,-,TRBD2,TRBJ2-3,18,TRBV5-1